This T cell receptor (beta chain) was documented in a study of cytomegalovirus exposure and HLA in healthy donors. Study background: Membership in the Caucasian-associated ancestry cluster was found for 81% of fewer than 450 genotyped donors. Whole-study results and caveats: Most CMV-associated TCR beta chains were later found to appear HLA-restricted. About 87% or about 30% of the time was how often most TCR beta V segments were productive, according to an earlier analysis. Donor immune exposure was known only as CMV serostatus.

Primers included in the PCR were 60 Vbeta and 13 Jbeta primers. Clones were sequenced by immunoSEQ multiplex PCR, and TCRdb holds only the in-frame ones, with some missing. Of about 130,000 clones listed, over 80% are singletons. This clone was recorded a few times. Its antigen is still unknown. V gave up 6 bases and J gave up 6 bases, with 12 bases separating them. The germline V gene has CDR1 SGHAT and CDR2 FQDESV (reference sequence). This CDR3 is 12 amino acids long. The sample taken for sequencing was PBMCs. The rearrangement uses TRBV11-1 and TRBJ2-7; TRBD1 is a possible D gene (6 bases). The sequence was obtained from a boy between 10 and 17 years old in good health and CMV-seronegative. CDR3 nucleotide sequence: TGTGCCAGCAGTCGGGACAACTCCGAGCAGTACTTC. Translating it yields CASSRDNSEQYF. The full variable domain, rest sourced from reference TRBV11-1 and TRBJ2-7, is EAEVAQSPRYKITEKSQAVAFWCDPISGHATLYWYRQILGQGPELLVQFQDESVVDDSQLPKDRFSAERLKGVDSTLKIQPAELGDSAMYLCASSRDNSEQYFGPGTRLTVT.